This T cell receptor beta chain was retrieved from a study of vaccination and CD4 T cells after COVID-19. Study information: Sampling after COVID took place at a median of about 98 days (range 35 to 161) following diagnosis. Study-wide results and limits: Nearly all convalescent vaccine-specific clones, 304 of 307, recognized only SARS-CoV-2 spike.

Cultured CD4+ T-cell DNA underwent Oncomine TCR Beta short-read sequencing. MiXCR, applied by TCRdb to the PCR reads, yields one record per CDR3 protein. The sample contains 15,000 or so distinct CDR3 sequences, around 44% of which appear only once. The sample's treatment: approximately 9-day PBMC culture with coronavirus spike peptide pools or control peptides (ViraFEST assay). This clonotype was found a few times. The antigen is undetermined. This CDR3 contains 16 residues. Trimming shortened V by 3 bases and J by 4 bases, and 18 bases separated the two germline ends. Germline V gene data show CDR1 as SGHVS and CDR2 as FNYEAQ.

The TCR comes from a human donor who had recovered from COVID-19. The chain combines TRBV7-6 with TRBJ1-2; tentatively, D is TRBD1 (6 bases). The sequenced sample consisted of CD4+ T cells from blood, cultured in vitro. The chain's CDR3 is CASSLAPEGVGYGYTF. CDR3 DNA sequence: TGTGCCAGCAGCTTGGCCCCCGAGGGGGTTGGCTATGGCTACACCTTC.